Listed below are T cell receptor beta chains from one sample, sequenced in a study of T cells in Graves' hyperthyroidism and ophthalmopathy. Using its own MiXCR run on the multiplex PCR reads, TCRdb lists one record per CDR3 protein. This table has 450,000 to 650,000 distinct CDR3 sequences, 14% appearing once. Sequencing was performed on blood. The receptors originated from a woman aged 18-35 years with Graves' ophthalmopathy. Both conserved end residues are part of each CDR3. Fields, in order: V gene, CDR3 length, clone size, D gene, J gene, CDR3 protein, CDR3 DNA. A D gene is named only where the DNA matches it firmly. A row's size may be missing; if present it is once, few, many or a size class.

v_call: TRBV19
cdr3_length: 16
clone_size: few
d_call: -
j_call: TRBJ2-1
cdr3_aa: CASSISSQGGGNEQFF
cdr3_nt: TGTGCCAGTAGTATAAGCTCCCAGGGTGGAGGCAATGAGCAGTTCTTC

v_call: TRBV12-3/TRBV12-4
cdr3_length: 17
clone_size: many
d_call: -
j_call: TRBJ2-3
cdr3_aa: CASSLWDRGRALDTQYF
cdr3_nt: TGTGCCAGCAGTTTATGGGATCGAGGAAGGGCCCTAGATACGCAGTATTTT

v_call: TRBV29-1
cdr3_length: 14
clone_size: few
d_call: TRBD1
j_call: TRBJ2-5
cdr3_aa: CSVDPGTGVKTQYF
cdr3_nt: TGCAGCGTTGACCCCGGGACAGGGGTAAAGACCCAGTACTTC

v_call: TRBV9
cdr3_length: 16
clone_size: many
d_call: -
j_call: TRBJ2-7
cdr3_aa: CASSVEGGGSSYEQYF
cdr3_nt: TGTGCCAGCAGCGTAGAGGGGGGTGGTAGCTCCTACGAGCAGTACTTC

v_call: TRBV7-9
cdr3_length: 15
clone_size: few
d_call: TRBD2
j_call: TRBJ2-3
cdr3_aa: CASSPPVGGPGTQYF
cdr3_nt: TGTGCCAGCAGCCCACCAGTGGGAGGGCCCGGTACGCAGTATTTT

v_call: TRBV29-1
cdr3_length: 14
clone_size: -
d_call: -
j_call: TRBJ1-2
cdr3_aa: CSVRLSGAKYGYTF
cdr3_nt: TGCAGCGTTCGGCTCTCCGGGGCAAAGTATGGCTACACCTTC

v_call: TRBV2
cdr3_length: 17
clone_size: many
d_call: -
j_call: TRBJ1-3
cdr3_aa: CASRKMVSRGSGNTIYF
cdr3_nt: TGTGCCAGCAGGAAAATGGTGTCAAGGGGATCCGGAAACACCATATATTTT

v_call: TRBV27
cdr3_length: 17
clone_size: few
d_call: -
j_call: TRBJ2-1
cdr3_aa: CASSSPRWGSYNNKQFF
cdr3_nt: TGTGCCAGCAGTTCCCCGAGGTGGGGTTCGTACAACAATAAGCAGTTCTTC

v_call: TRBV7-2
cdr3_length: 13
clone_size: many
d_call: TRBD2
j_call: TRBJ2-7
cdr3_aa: CASTGSGSDEQYF
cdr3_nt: TGTGCCAGCACCGGTAGCGGGAGCGACGAGCAGTACTTC

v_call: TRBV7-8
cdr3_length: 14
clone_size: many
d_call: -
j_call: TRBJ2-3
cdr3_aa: CASDGGRFTDTQYF
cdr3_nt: TGTGCCAGCGATGGGGGGCGGTTCACAGATACGCAGTATTTT

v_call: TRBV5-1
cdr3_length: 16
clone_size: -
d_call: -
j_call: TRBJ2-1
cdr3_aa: CASSLAPTPKTNEQFF
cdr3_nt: TGCGCCAGCAGCTTGGCCCCGACTCCTAAAACGAATGAGCAGTTCTTC

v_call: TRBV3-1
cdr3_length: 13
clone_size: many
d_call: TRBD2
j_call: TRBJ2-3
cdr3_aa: CASSLREGGKQYF
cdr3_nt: TGTGCCAGCAGCCTGAGGGAGGGCGGGAAGCAGTATTTT

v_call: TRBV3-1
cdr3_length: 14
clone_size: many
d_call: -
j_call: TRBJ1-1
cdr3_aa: CASSQGGKGTEAFF
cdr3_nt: TGTGCCAGCAGCCAAGGCGGAAAGGGGACTGAAGCTTTCTTT

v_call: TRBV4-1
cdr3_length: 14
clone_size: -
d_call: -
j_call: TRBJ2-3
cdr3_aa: CASSPLRATDTQYF
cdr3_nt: TGCGCCAGCAGCCCCCTCCGGGCCACAGATACGCAGTATTTT

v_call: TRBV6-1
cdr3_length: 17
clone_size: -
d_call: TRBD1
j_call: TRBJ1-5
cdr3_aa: CASSSGTGVYSNQPQHF
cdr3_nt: TGTGCCAGCAGCTCCGGGACAGGGGTGTATAGCAATCAGCCCCAGCATTTT

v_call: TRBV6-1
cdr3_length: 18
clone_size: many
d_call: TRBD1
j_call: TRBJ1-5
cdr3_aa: CASSEVNIGQASNQPQHF
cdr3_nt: TGTGCCAGCAGTGAAGTTAATATCGGACAGGCGAGCAATCAGCCCCAGCATTTT

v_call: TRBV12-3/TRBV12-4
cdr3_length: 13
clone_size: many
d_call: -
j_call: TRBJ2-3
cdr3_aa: CASRPGVADTQYF
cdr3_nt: TGTGCCAGCAGGCCCGGGGTCGCAGATACGCAGTATTTT

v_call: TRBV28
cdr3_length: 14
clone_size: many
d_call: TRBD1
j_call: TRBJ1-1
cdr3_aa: CASSLDRADTEAFF
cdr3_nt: TGTGCCAGCAGTTTGGACAGGGCGGATACTGAAGCTTTCTTT

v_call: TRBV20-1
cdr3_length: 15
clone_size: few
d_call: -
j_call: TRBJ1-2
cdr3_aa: CSATKSGGADYGYTF
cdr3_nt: TGCAGTGCCACGAAATCCGGGGGCGCGGACTATGGCTACACCTTC

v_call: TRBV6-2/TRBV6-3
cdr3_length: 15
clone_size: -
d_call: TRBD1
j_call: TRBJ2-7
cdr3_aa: CAGSYSQGIFYEQYF
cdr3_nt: TGTGCCGGCAGTTACTCACAGGGGATTTTCTACGAGCAGTACTTC

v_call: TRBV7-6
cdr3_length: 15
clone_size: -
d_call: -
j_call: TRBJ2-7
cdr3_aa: CASSPLEGSSYEQYF
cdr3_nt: TGTGCCAGCAGCCCCTTGGAGGGATCTAGCTACGAGCAGTACTTC

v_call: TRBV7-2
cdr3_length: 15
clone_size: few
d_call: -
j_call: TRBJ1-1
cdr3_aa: CASSLDTEAYTEAFF
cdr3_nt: TGTGCCAGCAGCTTAGATACGGAGGCCTACACTGAAGCTTTCTTT

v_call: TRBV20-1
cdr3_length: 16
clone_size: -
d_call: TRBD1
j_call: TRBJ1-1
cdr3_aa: CSAREVTQGEATEAFF
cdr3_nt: TGCAGTGCTAGAGAGGTAACTCAGGGGGAGGCCACTGAAGCTTTCTTT

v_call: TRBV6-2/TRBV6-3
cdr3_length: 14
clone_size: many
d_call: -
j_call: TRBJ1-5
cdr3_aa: CASSYTVSNQPQHF
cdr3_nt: TGTGCCAGCAGTTACACGGTTAGCAATCAGCCCCAGCATTTT

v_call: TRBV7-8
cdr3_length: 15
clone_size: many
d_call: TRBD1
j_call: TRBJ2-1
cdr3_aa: CASSPSRTGTNEQFF
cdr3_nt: TGTGCCAGCAGCCCCTCTAGGACAGGGACGAATGAGCAGTTCTTC

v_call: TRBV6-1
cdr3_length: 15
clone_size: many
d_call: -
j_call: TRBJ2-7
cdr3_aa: CASSLPGPSVYEQYF
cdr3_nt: TGTGCCAGCAGTCTGCCGGGTCCTAGCGTATACGAGCAGTACTTC

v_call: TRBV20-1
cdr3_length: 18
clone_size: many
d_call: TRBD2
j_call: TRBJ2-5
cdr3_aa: CSARVVAGEGGPQETQYF
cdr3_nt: TGCAGTGCTAGAGTGGTAGCGGGAGAGGGCGGGCCCCAAGAGACCCAGTACTTC

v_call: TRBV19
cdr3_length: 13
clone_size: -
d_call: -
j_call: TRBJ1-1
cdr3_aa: CASSADWNTEAFF
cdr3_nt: TGTGCCAGTAGTGCGGACTGGAACACTGAAGCTTTCTTT

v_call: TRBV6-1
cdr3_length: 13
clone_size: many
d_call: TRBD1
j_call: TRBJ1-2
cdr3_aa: CASSIRDRGGYTF
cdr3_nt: TGTGCCAGCAGTATCCGGGACAGGGGCGGCTACACCTTC

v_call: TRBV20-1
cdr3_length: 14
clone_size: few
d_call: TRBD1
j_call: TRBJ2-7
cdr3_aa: CSANFRDRGYEQYF
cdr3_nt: TGCAGTGCTAATTTCCGGGACAGGGGTTACGAGCAGTACTTC

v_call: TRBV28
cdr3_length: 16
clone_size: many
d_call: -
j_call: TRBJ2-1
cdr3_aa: CASSSGPLRFYNEQFF
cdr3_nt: TGTGCCAGCAGTTCAGGACCCCTACGGTTCTACAATGAGCAGTTCTTC